The 17 T cell receptor beta chains given below trace back to one sample, sequenced in a study of beta chain features in type 1 diabetes. Overall study findings and caveats: Among all four CD4+ subsets, Type 1 diabetes patients had TCRB CDR3s that were moderately but significantly shorter.

Expressed TCRB transcripts were sequenced because the isolated RNA had all been reverse transcribed beforehand. Data came from immunoSEQ multiplex PCR; TCRdb stores just in-frame clones and leaves some out. The data contain some 350,000 clones, about 10% of them singletons. No antigen has been identified for these receptors. Source material: central memory CD4+ T cells from blood. These receptors all come from a man aged 30 to 45 with type 1 diabetes.

This clone was found a few times. The V call is TRBV2, the J call TRBJ2-7; D gene uncertain. CDR3 size: 11 residues. Trimming cost V 6 bases and J 3 bases, with 6 bases left between them. The germline CDR1 and CDR2 sequences are SNHLY and FYNNEI. The CDR3 region has the DNA TGTGCCAGCAGCCGCTTCTACGAGCAGTACTTC. Translation gives CASSRFYEQYF.

This rearrangement joins TRBV5-1 to TRBJ2-3; TRBD1 is a possible D gene (5 bases). V was clipped by 1 base and J by 0 bases, with 9 bases between them. The CDR3 spans 15 residues. Germline loops: CDR1 SGHRS, CDR2 YFSETQ. CDR3 nucleotide sequence: TGCGCCAGCAGCTTGACGGACACAAGCACAGATACGCAGTATTTT. Translated: CASSLTDTSTDTQYF.

The chain has TRBV5-4 and TRBJ2-6; TRBD1 matches at 7 bases. This CDR3 region has 16 residues. CDR1 SGHNT and CDR2 YYREEE come from the germline V gene (reference sequence). With 4 bases clipped from V and 4 bases from J, the junction kept 8 bases outside the gene matches. The CDR3 region is CASSRTGASGANVLTF. The CDR3 bases are TGTGCCAGCAGCCGAACAGGGGCGTCAGGGGCCAACGTCCTGACTTTC. Together with reference TRBV5-4 and TRBJ2-6, the CDR3 gives the full variable domain: ETGVTQSPTHLIKTRGQQVTLRCSSQSGHNTVSWYQQALGQGPQFIFQYYREEENGRGNFPPRFSGLQFPNYSSELNVNALELDDSALYLCASSRTGASGANVLTFGAGSRLTVL.

The chain links TRBV4-1 to TRBJ1-2, with TRBD1 matching over 12 bases. Germline CDR1 is MGHRA and CDR2 is YSYEKL. This CDR3 comprises 16 residues. V lost 2 bases, J lost 2 bases, and 3 bases stayed unmatched. The CDR3, as DNA: TGCGCCAGCAGCCAAACAGGGACAGGGGGCAACTATGGCTACACCTTC. Its translation: CASSQTGTGGNYGYTF.

The table lists this clone with a few counts. The rearrangement joins TRBV28 to TRBJ1-1; D uncertain. Trimming removed 7 bases from V and 6 bases from J, with 9 bases in between. This CDR3 spans 11 amino acids. In germline, CDR1 is MDHEN, CDR2 SYDVKM. The DNA for the CDR3 is TGTGCCAGCACCTCCCCTCCTGAAGCTTTCTTT. Translating gives CASTSPPEAFF.

The chain combines TRBV7-9 with TRBJ1-5; D is unresolved. The ends were cut back, 11 bases at V and 7 bases at J, with 24 bases in the middle. The CDR3 is made up of 15 amino acids. The germline CDR1 and CDR2 sequences are SEHNR and FQNEAQ (reference sequence). The CDR3 protein is CAQNSPQITHQPQHF. The CDR3 DNA is TGTGCCCAGAATAGTCCGCAGATTACCCACCAGCCCCAGCATTTT.

This clone was recorded many times. The chain links TRBV28 to TRBJ2-3, with TRBD2 matching 7 bases. Per germline, CDR1 MDHEN and CDR2 SYDVKM. The CDR3 consists of 16 residues. V dropped 2 bases and J dropped 2; count of bases not matched to a gene: 7. The CDR3 DNA sequence: TGTGCCAGCAGTTTAGGAGCTAGCGGTGACACAGATACGCAGTATTTT. This sequence encodes CASSLGASGDTDTQYF.

The rearrangement joins TRBV27 to TRBJ2-1, with 11 nucleotides matching TRBD2. Losses at the gene ends were 6 bases for V and 7 bases for J; bases not matched to a gene: 11. This CDR3 is built from 16 residues. Germline loops: CDR1 MNHEY, CDR2 SMNVEV (reference sequence). The CDR3 sequence is CASRRPGASGRNEQFF. The CDR3 region has the DNA TGTGCCAGCAGGCGACCCGGGGCTAGCGGGAGGAATGAGCAGTTCTTC.

Only a few counts were recorded for this clone. This chain uses TRBV7-9 with TRBJ2-3; D is unclear. Trimming shortened V by 3 bases and J by 2 bases, and 9 bases separated the two germline ends. The CDR3 runs 14 residues. Germline assignment: CDR1 SEHNR and CDR2 FQNEAQ (reference sequence). CDR3 coding DNA: TGTGCCAGCAGCTTCTCTGCTACCACAGATACGCAGTATTTT. As protein: CASSFSATTDTQYF.

This clone was detected only a few times. This chain joins TRBV28 and TRBJ2-7; D remains ambiguous. Germline assignment: CDR1 MDHEN and CDR2 SYDVKM. V lost 3 bases and J 2 bases, leaving 8 bases between the germline ends. The CDR3 runs to 13 residues. The CDR3 sequence: CASSFHSPYEQYF. CDR3 in DNA: TGTGCCAGCAGTTTTCATTCCCCCTACGAGCAGTACTTC. Complete variable domain (other parts from reference TRBV28 and TRBJ2-7): DVKVTQSSRYLVKRTGEKVFLECVQDMDHENMFWYRQDPGLGLRLIYFSYDVKMKEKGDIPEGYSVSREKKERFSLILESASTNQTSMYLCASSFHSPYEQYFGPGTRLTVT.

At least ten counts were recorded for this clone. The DNA for the CDR3 is TGCGCCAGCAGCTTGGGACCGGTCTCTCCTTCCTACGAGCAGTACTTC. Protein sequence: CASSLGPVSPSYEQYF. The chain has TRBV5-1 and TRBJ2-7; D is uncertain. Trimming pared 0 bases from V and 1 base from J, leaving 14 bases between. The CDR3 is 16 residues long. Per the germline V gene, CDR1 is SGHRS and CDR2 is YFSETQ.

In this sample, this clone turned up many times. The rearrangement links TRBV4-1 to TRBJ2-7, with 8 bases that match TRBD1. CDR3 length: 15 residues. CDR1 is MGHRA and CDR2 is YSYEKL in the germline V gene. The junction had 10 bases not matched to a gene; V was cut back by 3 bases and J by 6 bases. The CDR3 nucleotides are TGCGCCAGCAGCCAGGCTACAGGGGGTGTTTTCGAGCAGTACTTC. It specifies CASSQATGGVFEQYF.

This clone was counted only a few times. This specimen includes other DNA sequences encoding the same CDR3. The chain recombines TRBV27 with TRBJ2-7, with D possibly being TRBD1 (6 bases). V dropped 3 bases and J dropped 0 bases, with 12 bases sitting between them. The CDR3 sequence is 15 residues long. Germline CDR1 and CDR2: MNHEY and SMNVEV (reference sequence). CDR3: CASSFGTGLSYEQYF. DNA of the CDR3: TGTGCCAGCAGTTTTGGCACAGGGCTCTCCTACGAGCAGTACTTC.

This clone was observed a few times. V is TRBV28 and J is TRBJ1-3; D is unresolved. The germline V gene encodes CDR1 MDHEN and CDR2 SYDVKM. The CDR3 runs to 13 residues. Trimming took off 3 bases at V and 4 bases at J, with 7 bases between the two ends. CDR3 in DNA: TGTGCCAGCAGTTTTAGAACCGGAAACACCATATATTTT. Its protein is CASSFRTGNTIYF.

This clone was counted at least ten times. CDR3 in amino acids: CASSLSGGSYNEQFF. CDR3 coding DNA: TGTGCCAGCAGCTTATCCGGCGGCTCCTACAATGAGCAGTTCTTC. The chain joins TRBV7-2 to TRBJ2-1; D is ambiguous. From germline, CDR1 is SGHTA and CDR2 FQGNSA. Trimming removed 2 bases from V and 0 bases from J, with 8 bases in between. This CDR3 is 15 amino acids long.

Only a few counts were recorded for this clone. This chain connects TRBV28 to TRBJ1-2; the D is unclear. CDR1 MDHEN and CDR2 SYDVKM come from the germline V gene. Trimming took off 6 bases at V and 6 bases at J, with 8 bases between the two ends. This CDR3 contains 11 residues. The CDR3 region is CASSLRDGYTF. The CDR3 DNA is TGTGCCAGCAGCTTACGCGATGGCTACACCTTC.

The chain uses TRBV7-2 and TRBJ1-5, with D perhaps matching TRBD1 (6 bases). CDR3 length: 15 amino acids. From germline, CDR1 is SGHTA and CDR2 FQGNSA. With 2 bases removed from V and 4 bases from J, the gap between germline ends came to 12 bases. The CDR3 reads CASSLSVQGNQPQHF. The CDR3 DNA sequence: TGTGCCAGCAGCTTATCGGTACAGGGAAATCAGCCCCAGCATTTT.